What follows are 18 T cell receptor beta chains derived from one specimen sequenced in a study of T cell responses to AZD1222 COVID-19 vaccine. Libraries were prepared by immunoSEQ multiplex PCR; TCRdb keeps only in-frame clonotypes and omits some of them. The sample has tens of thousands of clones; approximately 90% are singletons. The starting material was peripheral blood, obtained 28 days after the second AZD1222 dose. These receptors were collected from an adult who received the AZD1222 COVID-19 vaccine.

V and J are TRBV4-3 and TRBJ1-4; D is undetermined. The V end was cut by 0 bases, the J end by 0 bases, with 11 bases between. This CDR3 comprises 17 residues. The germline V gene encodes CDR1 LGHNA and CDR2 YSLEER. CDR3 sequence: CASSQDRTASTNEKLFF. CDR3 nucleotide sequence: TGCGCCAGCAGCCAAGATCGGACGGCATCAACTAATGAAAAACTGTTTTTT.

The CDR3 nucleotides read TGTGCCAGCAGCAACGGGACAGAGAATGAAAAACTGTTTTTT. Translating it yields CASSNGTENEKLFF. The genes are TRBV21-1 and TRBJ1-4; the table's TRBD1 call for D was not verified on the DNA. TRBV21-1 is flagged as a pseudogene. The CDR3 has 14 amino acids.

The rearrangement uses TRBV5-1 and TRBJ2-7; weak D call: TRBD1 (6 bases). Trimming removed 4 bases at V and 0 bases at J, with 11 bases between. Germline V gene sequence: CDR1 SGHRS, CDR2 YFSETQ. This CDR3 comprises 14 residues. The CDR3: CASSLRQDSYEQYF. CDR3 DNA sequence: TGCGCCAGCAGCCTAAGACAGGACTCCTACGAGCAGTACTTC. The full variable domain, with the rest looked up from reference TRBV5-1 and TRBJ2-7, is KAGVTQTPRYLIKTRGQQVTLSCSPISGHRSVSWYQQTPGQGLQFLFEYFSETQRNKGNFPGRFSGRQFSNSRSEMNVSTLELGDSALYLCASSLRQDSYEQYFGPGTRLTVT.

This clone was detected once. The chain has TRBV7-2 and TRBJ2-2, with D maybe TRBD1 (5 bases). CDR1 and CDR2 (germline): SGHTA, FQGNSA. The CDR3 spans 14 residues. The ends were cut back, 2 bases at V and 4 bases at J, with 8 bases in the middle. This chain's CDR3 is CASSLQGATGELFF. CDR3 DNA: TGTGCCAGCAGCTTACAGGGTGCCACCGGGGAGCTGTTTTTT. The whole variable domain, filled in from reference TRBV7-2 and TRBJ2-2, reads GAGVSQSPSNKVTEKGKDVELRCDPISGHTALYWYRQSLGQGLEFLIYFQGNSAPDKSGLPSDRFSAERTGGSVSTLTIQRTQQEDSAVYLCASSLQGATGELFFGEGSRLTVL.

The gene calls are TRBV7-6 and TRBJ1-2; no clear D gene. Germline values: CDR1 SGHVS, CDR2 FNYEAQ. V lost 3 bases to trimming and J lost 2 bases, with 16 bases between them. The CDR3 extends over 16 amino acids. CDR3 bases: TGTGCCAGCAGCTTGATGCCCCAGCGGGCAAACTATGGCTACACCTTC. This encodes CASSLMPQRANYGYTF.

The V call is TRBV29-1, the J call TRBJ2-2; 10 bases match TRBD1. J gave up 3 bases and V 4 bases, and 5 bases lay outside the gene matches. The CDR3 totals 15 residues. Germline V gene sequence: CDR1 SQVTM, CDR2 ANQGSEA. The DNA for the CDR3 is TGCAGCGTTGGGGACAGGGGATACGACACCGGGGAGCTGTTTTTT. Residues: CSVGDRGYDTGELFF.

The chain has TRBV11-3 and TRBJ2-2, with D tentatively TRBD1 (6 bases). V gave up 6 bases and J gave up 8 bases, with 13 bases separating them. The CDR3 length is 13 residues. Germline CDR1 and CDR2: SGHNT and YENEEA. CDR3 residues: CASSPNDRGELFF. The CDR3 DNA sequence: TGTGCCAGCAGTCCTAACGACAGGGGGGAGCTGTTTTTT.

In nucleotides, the CDR3 is TGTGCCAGCAAACTACAGGGGGGGAAAGAGACCCAGTACTTC. This codes for CASKLQGGKETQYF. The genes are TRBV27 and TRBJ2-5; D may be TRBD1 (8 bases). The germline V gene has CDR1 MNHEY and CDR2 SMNVEV (reference sequence). The V end lost 7 bases, the J end lost 3 bases, and 15 bases lay between the germline ends. This CDR3 region has 14 residues.

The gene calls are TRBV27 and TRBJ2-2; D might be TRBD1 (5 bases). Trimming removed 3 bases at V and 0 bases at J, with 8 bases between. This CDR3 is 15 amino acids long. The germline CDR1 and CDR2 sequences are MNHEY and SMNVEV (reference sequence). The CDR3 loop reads CASSFVGANTGELFF. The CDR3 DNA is TGTGCCAGCAGTTTCGTAGGGGCGAACACCGGGGAGCTGTTTTTT.

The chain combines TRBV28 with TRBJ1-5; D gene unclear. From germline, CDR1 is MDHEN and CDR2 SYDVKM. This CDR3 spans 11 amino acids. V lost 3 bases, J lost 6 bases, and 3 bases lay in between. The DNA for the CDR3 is TGTGCCAGCAGTTTCCCTCAGCCCCAGCATTTT. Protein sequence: CASSFPQPQHF.

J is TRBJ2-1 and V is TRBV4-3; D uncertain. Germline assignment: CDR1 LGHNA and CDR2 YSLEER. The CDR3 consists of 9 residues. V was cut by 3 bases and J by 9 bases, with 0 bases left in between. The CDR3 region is CASSHEQFF. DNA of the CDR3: TGCGCCAGCAGCCATGAGCAGTTCTTC.

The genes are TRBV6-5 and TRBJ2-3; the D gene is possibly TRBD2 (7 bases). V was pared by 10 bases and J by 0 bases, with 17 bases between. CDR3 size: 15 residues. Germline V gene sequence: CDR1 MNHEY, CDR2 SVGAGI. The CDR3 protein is CATSPGGRSTDTQYF. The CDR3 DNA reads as TGTGCCACCTCACCGGGGGGCCGAAGCACAGATACGCAGTATTTT.

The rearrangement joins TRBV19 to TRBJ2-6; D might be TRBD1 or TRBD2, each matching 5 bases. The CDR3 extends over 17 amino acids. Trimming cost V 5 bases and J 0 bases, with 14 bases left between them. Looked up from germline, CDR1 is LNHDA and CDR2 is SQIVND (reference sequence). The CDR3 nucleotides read TGTGCCAGTAGTCCTGGGACGGCGAGCTCTGGGGCCAACGTCCTGACTTTC. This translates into CASSPGTASSGANVLTF.

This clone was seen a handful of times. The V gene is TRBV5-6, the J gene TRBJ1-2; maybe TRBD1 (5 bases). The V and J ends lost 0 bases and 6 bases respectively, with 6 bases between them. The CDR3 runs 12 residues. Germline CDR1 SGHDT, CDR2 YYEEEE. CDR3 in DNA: TGTGCCAGCAGCTTGGTCAGGGATGGCTACACCTTC. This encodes CASSLVRDGYTF.

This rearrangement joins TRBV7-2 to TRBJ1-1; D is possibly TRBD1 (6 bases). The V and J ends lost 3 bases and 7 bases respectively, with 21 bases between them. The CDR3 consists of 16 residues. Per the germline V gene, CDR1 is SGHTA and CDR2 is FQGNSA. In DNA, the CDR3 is TGTGCCAGCAGCTTGCAGAAAGGTACAGGGTATGATGAAGCTTTCTTT. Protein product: CASSLQKGTGYDEAFF. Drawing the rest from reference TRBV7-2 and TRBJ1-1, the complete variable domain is GAGVSQSPSNKVTEKGKDVELRCDPISGHTALYWYRQSLGQGLEFLIYFQGNSAPDKSGLPSDRFSAERTGGSVSTLTIQRTQQEDSAVYLCASSLQKGTGYDEAFFGQGTRLTVV.

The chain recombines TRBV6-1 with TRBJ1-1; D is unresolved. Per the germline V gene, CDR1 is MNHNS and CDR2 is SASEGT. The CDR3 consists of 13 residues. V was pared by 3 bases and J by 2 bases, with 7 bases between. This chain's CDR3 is CASSDQINTEAFF. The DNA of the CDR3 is TGTGCCAGCAGTGATCAGATAAACACTGAAGCTTTCTTT.

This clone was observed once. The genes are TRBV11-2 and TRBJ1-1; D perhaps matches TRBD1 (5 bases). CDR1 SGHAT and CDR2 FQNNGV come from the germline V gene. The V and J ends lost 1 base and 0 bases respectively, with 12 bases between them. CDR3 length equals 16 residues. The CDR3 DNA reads TGTGCCAGCAGCTTAGGACGGGGGACTGTGAACACTGAAGCTTTCTTT. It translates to CASSLGRGTVNTEAFF.

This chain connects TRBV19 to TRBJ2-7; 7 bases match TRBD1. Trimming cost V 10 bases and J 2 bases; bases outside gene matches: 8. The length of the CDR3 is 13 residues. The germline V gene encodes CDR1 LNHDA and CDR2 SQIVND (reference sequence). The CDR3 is CATSLQGAYEQYF. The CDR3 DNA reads TGTGCCACCTCACTGCAGGGGGCCTACGAGCAGTACTTC.